A single sample gave rise to the 21 T cell receptor beta chains below, sequenced in a study of CXCR3-negative and CXCR3-positive naive CD8 T cells. The study made its TRB cDNA libraries by 5' RACE, adding UMI labels. TCRdb re-called the 5' RACE reads; one entry per CDR3 protein, DNA not given. The table lists more than 45,000 distinct CDR3 sequences. Sequencing used memory CD8+ T cells from blood. The receptors shown here come from a human donor in good health. Some clones in this sample may be carry-over from other donors' samples.

The rearrangement links TRBV6-2 or TRBV6-3 to TRBJ2-2; the TCRdb call, TRBD2, lacks DNA for checking. The CDR3 runs to 13 residues. In germline, CDR1 is MNHEY, CDR2 SVGEGT. The CDR3 sequence is CASSSGGPGELFF.

The chain couples TRBV19 to TRBJ2-7; TCRdb picks TRBD1, but there is no DNA to check that call. The germline CDR1 and CDR2 sequences are LNHDA and SQIVND (reference sequence). The CDR3 is made up of 13 amino acids. The CDR3 loop reads CASSDASDSEEYF.

The gene calls are TRBV25-1 and TRBJ2-2; the D call of TRBD1 rests on TCRdb alone, since no DNA is present to check it. In germline, CDR1 is MGHDK, CDR2 SYGVNS. There are 17 residues in the CDR3. The chain's CDR3 is CASSEEPGITPAGELFF.

This chain links TRBV29-1 with TRBJ2-5. CDR3 size: 12 residues. Germline CDR1 SQVTM, CDR2 ANQGSEA. The CDR3 loop is CSVGGRQETQYF.

J is TRBJ2-1 and V is TRBV6-5; TCRdb reports TRBD1, a call that lacks DNA to check it against. CDR1 and CDR2 (germline): MNHEY, SVGAGI. This CDR3 is built from 15 residues. CDR3 loop: CASSPRQGRLDEQFF.

The rearrangement joins TRBV4-1 to TRBJ2-7; TCRdb indicates TRBD1, and absent DNA this call remains unverified. Germline V gives CDR1 MGHRA, CDR2 YSYEKL. This CDR3 comprises 14 residues. This CDR3 reads CASSQGTVSYEQYF.

This clonotype is classed as medium-sized by frequency. The rearrangement links TRBV6-2 or TRBV6-3 to TRBJ2-2; TCRdb lists TRBD2, though no DNA is available to test this call. The CDR3 spans 14 residues. CDR1 is MNHEY, CDR2 SVGEGT, per germline. The CDR3: CASSPPLDTGELFF.

The CDR3 is CASTISVDHYGYTF. This chain connects TRBV7-2 to TRBJ1-2. This CDR3 is built from 14 residues. Germline lookup yields CDR1 SGHTA and CDR2 FQGNSA.

The CDR3 loop is CASSFRGTGVNEAFF. V usage is TRBV28 and J usage is TRBJ1-1; the TRBD1 assignment by TCRdb is unverifiable without DNA. CDR1 is MDHEN, CDR2 SYDVKM, per germline. The CDR3 spans 15 residues.

The chain couples TRBV21-1 to TRBJ2-7; the TCRdb call, TRBD1, lacks DNA for checking. TRBV21-1 is termed a pseudogene. The CDR3 length is 17 residues. CDR3 amino acids: CASSIRHTGYSSYEQYF.

The genes are TRBV21-1 and TRBJ1-2. TRBV21-1 counts as a pseudogene. The CDR3 has 15 residues. CDR3 sequence reads: CARTVTGGEDYGYTF.

The genes are TRBV29-1 and TRBJ2-5. The CDR3 has 16 residues. Looked up from germline, CDR1 is SQVTM and CDR2 is ANQGSEA. CDR3 amino acids: CSVEAPWVSLRKTQYF. The whole variable domain, filled in from reference TRBV29-1 and TRBJ2-5, reads SAVISQKPSRDICQRGTSLTIQCQVDSQVTMMFWYRQQPGQSLTLIATANQGSEATYESGFVIDKFPISRPNLTFSTLTVSNMSPEDSSIYLCSVEAPWVSLRKTQYFGPGTRLLVL.

J is TRBJ2-1 and V is TRBV29-1; TCRdb reports TRBD2, a call that lacks DNA to check it against. This CDR3 is built from 15 residues. CDR1 is SQVTM, CDR2 ANQGSEA, per germline. The CDR3 here is CSVVSGGSSYNEQFF.

The rearrangement joins TRBV28 to TRBJ2-5. The germline CDR1 and CDR2 sequences are MDHEN and SYDVKM. This CDR3 contains 17 residues. The CDR3 reads CASSSLTQTGDQETQYF.

The rearrangement joins TRBV6-2 or TRBV6-3 to TRBJ2-7; TCRdb's D call, TRBD1, is unchecked because there is no DNA. The V gene's germline CDR1 is MNHEY and CDR2 SVGEGT. The length of the CDR3 is 14 residues. The CDR3 sequence is CASSYFGGPYEQYF.

This clonotype is deemed medium-sized by its frequency. CDR3 protein: CASSVGAPSYEQYF. The genes are TRBV10-2 and TRBJ2-7; TCRdb selects TRBD1, and the lack of DNA leaves this call unchecked. The CDR3 spans 14 residues. CDR1 is WSHSY, CDR2 SAAADI, per germline.

The V gene is TRBV10-3, the J gene TRBJ1-1. Germline assignment: CDR1 ENHRY and CDR2 SYGVKD. The length of the CDR3 is 17 residues. The CDR3: CAISETDRTGGRTEAFF.

The chain employs TRBV20-1 and TRBJ2-7; without DNA, the TCRdb call of TRBD1 cannot be checked. Germline assignment: CDR1 DFQATT and CDR2 SNEGSKA (reference sequence). The CDR3 is 14 amino acids. The CDR3 loop reads CSARDDRGGYEQYF.

This rearrangement joins TRBV6-1 to TRBJ1-3. The CDR3 length is 14 residues. Per the germline V gene, CDR1 is MNHNS and CDR2 is SASEGT. CDR3 protein: CASSELRRGNTIYF.

The genes are TRBV20-1 and TRBJ2-1; TCRdb designates TRBD2, a call that cannot be tested without DNA. The CDR3 loop spans 16 amino acids. Germline loops: CDR1 DFQATT, CDR2 SNEGSKA (reference sequence). This CDR3 is CSATAGLASTYTEQFF.

CDR3 in amino acids: CASSTTGWGDGQYF. The genes are TRBV5-1 and TRBJ2-3; TCRdb returns TRBD1, unconfirmable since there is no DNA. Germline-derived CDR1 and CDR2 are SGHRS and YFSETQ. This CDR3 has 14 amino acids.